This T cell receptor beta chain was observed in a study of cytomegalovirus exposure and HLA in healthy donors. Study-wide findings and caveats: CMV serostatus was the only immune exposure information that was available. Later on, a genetic analysis was performed. It linked a missense variant in DCLRE1C with V- and J-gene trimming of TCR beta.

The CDR3 runs to 14 residues. J was trimmed by 5 bases and V by 7 bases; bases with no gene match: 11. CDR1 is MDHEN and CDR2 is SYDVKM in the germline V gene. It was with 60 Vbeta and 13 Jbeta primers that the PCR ran. In the original workflow: Later reanalysis found tens of millions of unique TCR beta chains, around 10 million of them shared. TCRdb's copy holds only in-frame clones and misses some; the assay was immunoSEQ multiplex PCR. V, J and clone size derive from that table, while D and trimming were established from the DNA sequence. The sample shows 60,000 to 80,000 clones, about 69% of them seen only once. As regards this clone: Its antigen is undetermined.

The chain joins TRBV28 to TRBJ2-7, with 7 nucleotides matching TRBD1. The sequencing sample was made of PBMCs. The clonotype comes from a woman aged 25 to 45 in good health and CMV-seronegative. CDR3 nucleotides: TGTGCCAGCACCCTAAACAGGGGAACAGACGAGCAGTACTTC. Amino acid sequence: CASTLNRGTDEQYF.